This T cell receptor beta chain came from a study of response to subunit inactivated influenza vaccine (dated by TCRdb to about 2018). As for the study more broadly: The study used deep quantitative T cell receptor repertoire profiling to track responses to a trivalent subunit inactivated influenza vaccine.

Spanning cysteine to phenylalanine, the CDR3 consists of 15 amino acids. Only the CDR3 DNA is retained, 45 bases long and in frame from the first base. V sheds 0 bases and J sheds 2 bases, leaving 11 bases between their ends. From a lookup of the germline V gene, CDR1 and CDR2 are MNHEY and SVGEGT. Library preparation was by RT-PCR. Sequencing took place on an Illumina HiSeq 2500. TCRdb passed the public sequencing reads through fastp at Q25 and MiXCR, retaining productive beta sequences. Rows are combined by CDR3 protein, so each entry shows the most common genes and DNA. The sample table records around 850,000 distinct CDR3 sequences; 15% to 20% of these occur just once. Roughly 10% of the sample lies in the top ten. This clonotype came up many times. The specificity of this receptor is unknown. Per-base qualities were not stored, and no clone one base away is much larger. The paper as a whole reports these results and caveats: It was suggested by the authors that each seasonal influenza vaccination may recruit only a limited number of new T cells.

The TCR comes from a man in his fifties or sixties who received an inactivated influenza vaccine. Donor details come from another sample of the same person, matched by shared clones. The input for sequencing was PBMCs from blood, taken about 5 days after vaccination. Recombination linked TRBV6-2 or TRBV6-3 to TRBJ2-7; a tentative D call is TRBD1 (5 bases match). The CDR3 protein is CASSYSQWGTYEQYF. At the DNA level, the sequence is TGTGCCAGCAGTTACTCGCAGTGGGGCACCTACGAGCAGTACTTC.